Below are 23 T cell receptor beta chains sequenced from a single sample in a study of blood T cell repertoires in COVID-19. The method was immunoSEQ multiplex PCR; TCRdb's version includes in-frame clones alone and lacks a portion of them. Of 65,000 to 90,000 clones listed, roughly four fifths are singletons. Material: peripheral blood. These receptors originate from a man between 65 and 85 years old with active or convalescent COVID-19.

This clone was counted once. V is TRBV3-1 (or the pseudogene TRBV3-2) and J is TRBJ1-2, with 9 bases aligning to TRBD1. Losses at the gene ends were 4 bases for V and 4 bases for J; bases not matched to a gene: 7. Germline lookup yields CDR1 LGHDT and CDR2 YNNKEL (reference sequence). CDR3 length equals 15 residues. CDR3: CASSPRTGVTYGYTF. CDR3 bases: TGTGCCAGCAGCCCAAGGACAGGGGTCACCTATGGCTACACCTTC.

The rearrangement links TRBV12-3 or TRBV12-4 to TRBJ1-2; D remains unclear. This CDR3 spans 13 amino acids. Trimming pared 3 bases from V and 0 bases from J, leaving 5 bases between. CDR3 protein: CASSFESNYGYTF. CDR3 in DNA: TGTGCCAGCAGTTTCGAGTCTAACTATGGCTACACCTTC.

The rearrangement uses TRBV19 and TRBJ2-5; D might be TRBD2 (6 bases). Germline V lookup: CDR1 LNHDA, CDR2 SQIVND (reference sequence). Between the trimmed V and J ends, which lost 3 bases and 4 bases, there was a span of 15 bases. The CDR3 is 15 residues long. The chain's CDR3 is CASSIRRDWIETQYF. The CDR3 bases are TGTGCCAGTAGTATTCGGAGGGATTGGATAGAGACCCAGTACTTC.

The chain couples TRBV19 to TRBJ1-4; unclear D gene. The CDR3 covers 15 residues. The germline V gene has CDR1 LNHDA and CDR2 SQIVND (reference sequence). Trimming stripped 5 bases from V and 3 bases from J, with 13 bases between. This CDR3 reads CASSPPKAANEKLFF. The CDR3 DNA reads TGTGCCAGTAGTCCCCCCAAGGCGGCTAATGAAAAACTGTTTTTT.

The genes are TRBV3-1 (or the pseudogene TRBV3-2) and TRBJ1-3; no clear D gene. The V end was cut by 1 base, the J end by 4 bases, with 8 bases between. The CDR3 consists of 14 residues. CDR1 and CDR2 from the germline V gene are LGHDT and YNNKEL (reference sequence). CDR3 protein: CASSQGSGGNTIYF. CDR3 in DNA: TGTGCCAGCAGCCAAGGATCGGGGGGAAACACCATATATTTT.

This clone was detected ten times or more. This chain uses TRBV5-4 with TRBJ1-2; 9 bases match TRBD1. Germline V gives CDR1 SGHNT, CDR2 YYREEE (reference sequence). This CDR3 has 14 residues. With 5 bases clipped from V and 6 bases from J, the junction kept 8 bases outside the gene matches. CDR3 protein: CASRLTGGADGYTF. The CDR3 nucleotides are TGTGCCAGCAGACTTACAGGGGGCGCCGATGGCTACACCTTC.

Here the CDR3 reads CASSLTRGNNEQFF. CDR3 nucleotide sequence: TGTGCCAGCAGCTTAACCCGGGGGAACAATGAGCAGTTCTTC. The V and J genes are TRBV7-9 and TRBJ2-1, with a possible D match to TRBD2 (6 bases). Per the germline V gene, CDR1 is SEHNR and CDR2 is FQNEAQ (reference sequence). Trimming removed 2 bases at V and 5 bases at J, with 10 bases between. The CDR3 length is 14 residues.

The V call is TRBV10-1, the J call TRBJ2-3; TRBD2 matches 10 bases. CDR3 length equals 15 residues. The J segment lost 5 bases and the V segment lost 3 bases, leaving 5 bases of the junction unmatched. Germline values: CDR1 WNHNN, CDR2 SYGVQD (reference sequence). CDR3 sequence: CASSDSGGAVDTQYF. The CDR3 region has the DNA TGCGCCAGCAGTGACAGCGGGGGGGCCGTAGATACGCAGTATTTT.

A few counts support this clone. The DNA of the CDR3 is TGCGCCAGCAGCCATGGGACAGGGAATCAAATGGCTGAAGCTTTCTTT. This sequence encodes CASSHGTGNQMAEAFF. The chain couples TRBV4-1 to TRBJ1-1, with 9 nucleotides matching TRBD1. Germline V lookup: CDR1 MGHRA, CDR2 YSYEKL. There are 16 residues in the CDR3. V was clipped by 3 bases and J by 6 bases; unmatched bases: 11.

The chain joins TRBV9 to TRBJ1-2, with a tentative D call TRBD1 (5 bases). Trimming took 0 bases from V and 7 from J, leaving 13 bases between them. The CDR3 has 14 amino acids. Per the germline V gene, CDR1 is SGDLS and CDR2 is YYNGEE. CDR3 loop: CASSVGPREGGYTF. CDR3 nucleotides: TGTGCCAGCAGCGTAGGTCCCAGGGAGGGTGGCTACACCTTC.

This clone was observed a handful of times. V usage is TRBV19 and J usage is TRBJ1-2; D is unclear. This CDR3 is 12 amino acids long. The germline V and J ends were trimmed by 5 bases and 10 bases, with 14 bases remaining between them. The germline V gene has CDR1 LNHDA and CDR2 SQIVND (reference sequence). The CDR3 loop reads CASSPRQTSYTF. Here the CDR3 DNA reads TGTGCCAGTAGTCCCCGACAAACTTCCTACACCTTC. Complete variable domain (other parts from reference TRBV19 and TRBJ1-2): DGGITQSPKYLFRKEGQNVTLSCEQNLNHDAMYWYRQDPGQGLRLIYYSQIVNDFQKGDIAEGYSVSREKKESFPLTVTSAQKNPTAFYLCASSPRQTSYTFGSGTRLTVV.

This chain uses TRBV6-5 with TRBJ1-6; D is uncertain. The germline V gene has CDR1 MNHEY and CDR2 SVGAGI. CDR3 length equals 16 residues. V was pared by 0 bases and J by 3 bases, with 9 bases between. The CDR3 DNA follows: TGTGCCAGCAGTTACTCCGAGATCGGCTATAATTCACCCCTCCACTTT. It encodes CASSYSEIGYNSPLHF.

The CDR3 region is CAWSVGGSGRLDTQYF. The CDR3 coding sequence is TGTGCCTGGAGTGTAGGGGGATCAGGGCGCCTCGATACGCAGTATTTT. The chain recombines TRBV30 with TRBJ2-3, with a tentative D call TRBD1 (6 bases). The CDR3 loop spans 16 amino acids. Per germline, CDR1 GTSNPN and CDR2 SVGIG (reference sequence). Deletions cut 0 bases from V and 6 bases from J, with 19 bases between.

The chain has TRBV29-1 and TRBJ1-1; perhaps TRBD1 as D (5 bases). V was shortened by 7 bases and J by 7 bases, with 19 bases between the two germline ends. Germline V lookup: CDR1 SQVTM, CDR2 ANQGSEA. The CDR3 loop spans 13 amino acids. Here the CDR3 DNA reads TGCAGCGGTGCTGTTTATGGGCAGGGTGAAGCTTTCTTT. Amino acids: CSGAVYGQGEAFF.

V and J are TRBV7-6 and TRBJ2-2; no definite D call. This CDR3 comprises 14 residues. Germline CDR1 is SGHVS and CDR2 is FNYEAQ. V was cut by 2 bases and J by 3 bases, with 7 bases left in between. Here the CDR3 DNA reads TGTGCCAGCAGCTTAAGTGAGGACACCGGGGAGCTGTTTTTT. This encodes CASSLSEDTGELFF.

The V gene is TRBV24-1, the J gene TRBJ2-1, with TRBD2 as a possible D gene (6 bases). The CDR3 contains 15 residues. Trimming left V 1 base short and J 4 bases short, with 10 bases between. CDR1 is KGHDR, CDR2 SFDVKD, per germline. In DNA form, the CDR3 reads TGTGCCACCAGTGATTTCTCGGGGAGGTACAATGAGCAGTTCTTC. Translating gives CATSDFSGRYNEQFF.

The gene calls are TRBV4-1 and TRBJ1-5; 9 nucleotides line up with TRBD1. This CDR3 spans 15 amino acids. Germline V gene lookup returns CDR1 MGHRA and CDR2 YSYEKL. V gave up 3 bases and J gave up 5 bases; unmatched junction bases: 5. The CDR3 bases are TGCGCCAGCAGCCACGGGGACAGGGATCATCAGCCCCAGCATTTT. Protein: CASSHGDRDHQPQHF.

The CDR3 region has the DNA TGTGCCAGCGCTCTGGCTAGCGGGGTCTCCTACGAGCAGTACTTC. Translation: CASALASGVSYEQYF. The rearrangement links TRBV7-3 to TRBJ2-7; 9 nucleotides line up with TRBD2. Germline CDR1 and CDR2: SGHTA and FQGTGA. CDR3 length: 15 residues. The V and J ends lost 8 bases and 0 bases, in that order; junction bases with no gene match: 8.

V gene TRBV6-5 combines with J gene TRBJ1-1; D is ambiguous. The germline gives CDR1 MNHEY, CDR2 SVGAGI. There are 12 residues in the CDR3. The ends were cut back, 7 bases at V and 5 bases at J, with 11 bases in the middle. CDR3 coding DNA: TGTGCCAGCAAACTGGCCGGGACTGAAGCTTTCTTT. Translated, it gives CASKLAGTEAFF.

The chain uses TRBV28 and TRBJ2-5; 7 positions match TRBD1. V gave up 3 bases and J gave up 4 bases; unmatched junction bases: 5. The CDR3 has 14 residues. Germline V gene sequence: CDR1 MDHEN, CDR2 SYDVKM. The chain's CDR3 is CASSLSDRAETQYF. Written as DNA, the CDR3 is TGTGCCAGCAGTTTGTCCGACAGGGCAGAGACCCAGTACTTC.

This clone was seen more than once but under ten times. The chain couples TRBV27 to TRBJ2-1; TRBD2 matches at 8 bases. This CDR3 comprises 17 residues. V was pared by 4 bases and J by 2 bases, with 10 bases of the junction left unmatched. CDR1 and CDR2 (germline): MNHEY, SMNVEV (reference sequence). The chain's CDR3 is CASSSLGQRGTYNEQFF. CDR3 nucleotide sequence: TGTGCCAGCAGTTCCCTAGGCCAGCGGGGGACCTACAATGAGCAGTTCTTC.

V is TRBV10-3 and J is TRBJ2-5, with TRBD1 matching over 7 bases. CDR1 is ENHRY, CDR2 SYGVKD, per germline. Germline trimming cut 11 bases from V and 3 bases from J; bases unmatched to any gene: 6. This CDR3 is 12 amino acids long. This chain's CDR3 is CACGTGEETQYF. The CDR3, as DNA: TGTGCCTGTGGTACAGGGGAAGAGACCCAGTACTTC.

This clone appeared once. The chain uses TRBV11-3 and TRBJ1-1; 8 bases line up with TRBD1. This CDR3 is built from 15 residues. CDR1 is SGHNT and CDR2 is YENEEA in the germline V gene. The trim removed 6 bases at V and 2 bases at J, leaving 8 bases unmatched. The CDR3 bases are TGTGCCAGCAGACCCAGGACAGGGAAAAACACTGAAGCTTTCTTT. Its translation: CASRPRTGKNTEAFF.